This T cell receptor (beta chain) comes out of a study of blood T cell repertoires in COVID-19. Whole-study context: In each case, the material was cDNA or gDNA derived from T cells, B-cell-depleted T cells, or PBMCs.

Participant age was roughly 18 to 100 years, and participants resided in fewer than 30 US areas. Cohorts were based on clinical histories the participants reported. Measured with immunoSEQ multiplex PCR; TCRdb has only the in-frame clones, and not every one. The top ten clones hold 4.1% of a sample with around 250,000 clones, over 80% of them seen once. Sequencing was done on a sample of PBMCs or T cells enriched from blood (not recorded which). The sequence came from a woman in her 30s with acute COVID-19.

The CDR3 coding sequence is TGTGCCAGTAGCACAGGGTCGGCTAATGAAAAACTGTTTTTT. Protein: CASSTGSANEKLFF. The chain couples TRBV19 to TRBJ1-4, with a possible D match to TRBD1 (6 bases). Deletions cut 6 bases from V and 3 bases from J, with 11 bases between. CDR1 and CDR2 (germline): LNHDA, SQIVND (reference sequence). CDR3 size: 14 residues.